The entry below gives a single T cell receptor beta chain sequence along with its context. Its antigen remains unidentified. Described time point: baseline, week 1 (first vaccination visit). Regarding treatment: pre-vaccination baseline after standard-of-care therapy. Tumors from donors were new WHO grade 3 or 4 IDH1-mutant astrocytomas with ATRX loss. This sample is drawn from a study of a mutant IDH1 vaccine in newly diagnosed glioma. Overall study: Patients under treatment included approximately 60% males and 37.5% females and had a mean age of around 40 years. Radiotherapy, temozolomide, or both had been given previously, and both were given to most.

Study-level results: There seemed to be no relation between pseudoprogression and changes in top peripheral T cell clonotypes.

Libraries were prepared by immunoSEQ multiplex PCR; TCRdb keeps only in-frame clonotypes and omits some of them. Seen here are approximately 54,000 clones, 80% to 90% observed once, and the top ten hold around 18%. This specimen was PBMCs, taken from a glioma patient treated with radiotherapy, temozolomide or both. This receptor was identified in a man aged 18 to 30 with glioma.

CDR3 loop: CASSQNTGGETEAFF. CDR3 sequence (DNA): TGTGCCAGCTCACAAAATACAGGGGGGGAAACTGAAGCTTTCTTT. The chain recombines TRBV18 with TRBJ1-1; 8 bases align to TRBD1. The germline V gene has CDR1 KGHSH and CDR2 LQKENI. The CDR3 contains 15 residues. V gave up 4 bases and J gave up 5 bases; unmatched junction bases: 9. Complete variable domain (other parts from reference TRBV18 and TRBJ1-1): NAGVMQNPRHLVRRRGQEARLRCSPMKGHSHVYWYRQLPEEGLKFMVYLQKENIIDESGMPKERFSAEFPKEGPSILRIQQVVRGDSAAYFCASSQNTGGETEAFFGQGTRLTVV.